Listed below are T cell receptor beta chains from one sample, sequenced in a study of T cell responses to AZD1222 COVID-19 vaccine. The assay was immunoSEQ multiplex PCR, and TCRdb's table has in-frame clones only and misses some. The sample yields 130,000 to 150,000 clones, around 91% seen once. This sample comprised peripheral blood, obtained on day 0 of AZD1222 vaccination. The receptor source for this set is an adult in good health. Both conserved end residues are part of each CDR3. The D gene is left open where the match is weak. Not every row has a clone size; where given, it reads once, few, many or a size class.

.	TRBJ1-3	TRBV7-2	.	CASSLTVGNTIYF	TGTGCCAGCAGCTTGACAGTCGGAAACACCATATATTTT
.	TRBJ2-3	TRBV6-1	.	CASSEPTVISTDTQYF	TGTGCCAGCAGTGAACCTACGGTAATCAGCACAGATACGCAGTATTTT
.	TRBJ1-5	TRBV4-2	many	CASSQGGHQPQHF	TGTGCCAGCAGCCAAGGGGGGCATCAGCCCCAGCATTTT
.	TRBJ1-2	TRBV15	.	CATSQAYSYGYTF	TGTGCCACCTCCCAGGCATACTCCTATGGCTACACCTTC
TRBD1	TRBJ1-2	TRBV7-2	.	CASSSRTGNYGYTF	TGTGCCAGCAGCTCTCGGACAGGGAACTATGGCTACACCTTC
.	TRBJ1-1	TRBV28	.	CASRASGVSEAFF	TGTGCCAGCAGGGCTTCGGGGGTGTCTGAAGCTTTCTTT
.	TRBJ1-1	TRBV15	.	CATSRDYGVQNTEAFF	TGTGCCACCAGCAGAGATTACGGGGTTCAGAACACTGAAGCTTTCTTT
.	TRBJ1-2	TRBV14	.	CASSQEFRNGYTF	TGTGCCAGCAGCCAAGAATTCCGGAATGGCTACACCTTC
.	TRBJ1-1	TRBV4-2	.	CASSFLARGNTEAFF	TGTGCCAGCAGCTTCCTCGCTCGGGGAAACACTGAAGCTTTCTTT
.	TRBJ2-5	TRBV6-2/TRBV6-3	.	CASSYSTVPPPLVPSQETQYF	TGTGCCAGCAGTTACTCCACAGTGCCTCCCCCGCTAGTCCCCTCGCAAGAGACCCAGTACTTC
.	TRBJ2-7	TRBV6-1	.	CASSEVRVEQYF	TGTGCCAGCAGTGAAGTGCGGGTCGAGCAGTACTTC
.	TRBJ2-5	TRBV7-9	.	CASSFQDPQETQYF	TGTGCCAGCAGCTTTCAGGACCCCCAAGAGACCCAGTACTTC
.	TRBJ1-5	TRBV2	.	CASRGGPRNQPQHF	TGTGCCAGCAGAGGGGGACCTAGGAATCAGCCCCAGCATTTT
.	TRBJ1-2	TRBV4-3	once	CASSQGRITNYGYTF	TGCGCCAGCAGCCAAGGGCGGATCACTAACTATGGCTACACCTTC
TRBD2	TRBJ2-5	TRBV2	.	CASKIAGGPGSVTQYF	TGTGCCAGCAAGATAGCGGGAGGGCCCGGGAGTGTGACCCAGTACTTC
TRBD1	TRBJ1-2	TRBV4-2	.	CASRTGSHYGYTF	TGTGCCAGCCGGACAGGGAGTCACTATGGCTACACCTTC
.	TRBJ1-2	TRBV18	.	CASSPMPDWGDYGYTF	TGTGCCAGCTCACCAATGCCGGACTGGGGAGACTATGGCTACACCTTC
TRBD1	TRBJ1-2	TRBV6-5	.	CASSYEGTEYGYTF	TGTGCCAGCAGTTACGAGGGGACAGAGTATGGCTACACCTTC
TRBD1	TRBJ2-7	TRBV6-5	.	CASSSGTGVGDEQYF	TGTGCCAGCAGTTCGGGGACAGGGGTAGGCGACGAGCAGTACTTC
.	TRBJ2-2	TRBV18	.	CASSPTNNANTGELFF	TGTGCCAGCTCACCAACCAACAACGCGAACACCGGGGAGCTGTTTTTT
.	TRBJ1-1	TRBV5-5	once	CASSLSFSVRTEAFF	TGTGCCAGCAGCTTGAGTTTTTCAGTACGGACTGAAGCTTTCTTT
.	TRBJ1-5	TRBV19	few	CASSMRGREQPQHF	TGTGCCAGTAGTATGCGGGGAAGGGAGCAGCCCCAGCATTTT